This TCR beta chain was obtained from a study of T cell changes during pregnancy in multiple sclerosis. The protocol was immunoSEQ multiplex PCR, while the TCRdb copy is restricted to in-frame clones and leaves out a portion. The sample has about 70,000 clones; approximately 89% are singletons. CDR3 length equals 14 residues. In germline, CDR1 is MNHEY, CDR2 SMNVEV (reference sequence). V gave up 6 bases and J gave up 1 base, with 12 bases separating them. This specimen consisted of peripheral blood, obtained in the third trimester of pregnancy. The clonotype originates from a female donor in good health, enrolled as a control in a pregnancy study. V is TRBV27 and J is TRBJ1-1; possibly TRBD1 for D (5 bases). CDR3 sequence: CASRPSGGNTEAFF. CDR3 nucleotide sequence: TGTGCCAGCAGACCCTCCGGGGGGAACACTGAAGCTTTCTTT.